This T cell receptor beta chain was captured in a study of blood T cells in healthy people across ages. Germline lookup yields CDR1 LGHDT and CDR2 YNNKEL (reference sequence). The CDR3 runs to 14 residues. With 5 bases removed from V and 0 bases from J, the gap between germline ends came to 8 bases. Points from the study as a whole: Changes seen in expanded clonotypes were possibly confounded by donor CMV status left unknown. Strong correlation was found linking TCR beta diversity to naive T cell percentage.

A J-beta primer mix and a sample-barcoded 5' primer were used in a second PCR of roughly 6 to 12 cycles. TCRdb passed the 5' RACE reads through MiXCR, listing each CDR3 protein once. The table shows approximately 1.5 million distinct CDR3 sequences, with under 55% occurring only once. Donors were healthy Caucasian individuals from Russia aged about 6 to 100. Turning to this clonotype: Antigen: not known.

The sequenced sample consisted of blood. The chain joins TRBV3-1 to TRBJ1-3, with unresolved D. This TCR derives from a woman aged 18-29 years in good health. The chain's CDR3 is CASSEGFSGNTIYF. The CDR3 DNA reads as TGTGCCAGCAGCGAGGGCTTCTCTGGAAACACCATATATTTT.